The next 26 T cell receptor beta chains were all read from a single sample in a study of OX40 agonist ivuxolimab in advanced cancers. The method was immunoSEQ multiplex PCR; TCRdb's version includes in-frame clones alone and lacks a portion of them. The table includes more than 15,000 clones, about 87% detected once. Material: CD4+ or CD8+ T cells sorted from blood, obtained in a trial of the OX40 agonist ivuxolimab. These receptors were taken from an adult with an advanced solid tumor such as melanoma, head and neck, liver or kidney cancer.

The rearrangement uses TRBV7-6 and TRBJ1-5; possibly TRBD1 for D (6 bases). Trimming took off 4 bases at V and 3 bases at J, with 13 bases between the two ends. From germline, CDR1 is SGHVS and CDR2 FNYEAQ. The CDR3 has 15 amino acids. CDR3 in DNA: TGTGCCAGCAGCTCCGGACAGACTCTCAATCAGCCCCAGCATTTT. Amino acid sequence: CASSSGQTLNQPQHF.

This rearrangement joins TRBV11-2 to TRBJ2-7; D uncertain. V was pared by 5 bases and J by 4 bases, with 12 bases between. This CDR3 contains 13 residues. The germline gives CDR1 SGHAT, CDR2 FQNNGV. The CDR3 DNA follows: TGTGCCAGCAGCCGTACAAGAGATTACGAGCAGTACTTC. Translating gives CASSRTRDYEQYF.

V and J are TRBV6-5 and TRBJ1-1; D is ambiguous. This CDR3 contains 14 residues. Trimming stripped 3 bases from V and 1 base from J, with 9 bases between. The germline V gene has CDR1 MNHEY and CDR2 SVGAGI. CDR3 nucleotide sequence: TGTGCCAGCAGTTATCTTACAGAGAACACTGAAGCTTTCTTT. Residues: CASSYLTENTEAFF.

The CDR3 sequence: CASSDRGRTDTQYF. The CDR3 coding sequence is TGTGCCAGCAGTGACAGGGGACGCACAGATACGCAGTATTTT. This chain links TRBV27 with TRBJ2-3; 8 nucleotides match TRBD1. The V gene end was trimmed by 5 bases and the J gene end by 1 base; junction bases not matched to a gene: 2. The CDR3 runs 14 residues. CDR1 MNHEY and CDR2 SMNVEV come from the germline V gene (reference sequence).

This clone turned up a few times. The chain links TRBV7-9 to TRBJ2-1; TRBD1 matches 10 bases. The CDR3 loop spans 15 amino acids. V lost 1 base and J lost 6; bases outside the gene matches: 3. In germline, CDR1 is SEHNR, CDR2 FQNEAQ (reference sequence). CDR3 sequence: CASSLGQGASNEQFF. CDR3 nucleotide sequence: TGTGCCAGCAGCTTAGGACAGGGGGCCAGCAATGAGCAGTTCTTC.

This clone was seen once. Just one base apart from a much larger clone, this may be a read error. The genes are TRBV6-5 and TRBJ2-7; D ambiguous. This CDR3 region has 12 residues. V was trimmed by 3 bases and J by 0 bases, leaving 3 bases between them. The germline CDR1 and CDR2 sequences are MNHEY and SVGAGI. The CDR3 DNA follows: TGTGCCAGCAGTTATAGCTCCTACGAGCAGTACTTC. This sequence encodes CASSYSSYEQYF.

The rearrangement uses TRBV6-5 and TRBJ2-7, with 8 nucleotides matching TRBD2. This CDR3 is built from 13 residues. Germline V gene data show CDR1 as MNHEY and CDR2 as SVGAGI. Unmatched junction bases numbered 1, after V lost 4 bases and J lost 2 bases. The CDR3 protein is CASSSGGPYEQYF. The CDR3 DNA sequence: TGTGCCAGCAGTTCGGGGGGGCCCTACGAGCAGTACTTC.

V gene TRBV19 combines with J gene TRBJ2-3; D might be TRBD1 or TRBD2, each matching 5 bases. CDR1 is LNHDA and CDR2 is SQIVND in the germline V gene (reference sequence). The V end was cut by 5 bases, the J end by 4 bases, with 10 bases between. The CDR3 has 13 amino acids. The CDR3 DNA sequence: TGTGCCAGTAGTTACGAGGGGCCAGATACGCAGTATTTT. This sequence encodes CASSYEGPDTQYF.

The rearrangement joins TRBV30 to TRBJ2-7, with a possible D match to TRBD1 (5 bases). Trimming removed 2 bases at V and 1 base at J, with 9 bases between. The CDR3 extends over 13 amino acids. Germline CDR1 GTSNPN, CDR2 SVGIG (reference sequence). CDR3 nucleotides: TGTGCCTGGAGTTTGGGGCGTTCCTACGAGCAGTACTTC. Protein: CAWSLGRSYEQYF. Variable domain in full (rest from reference TRBV30 and TRBJ2-7): SQTIHQWPATLVQPVGSPLSLECTVEGTSNPNLYWYRQAAGRGLQLLFYSVGIGQISSEVPQNLSASRPQDRQFILSSKKLLLSDSGFYLCAWSLGRSYEQYFGPGTRLTVT.

The gene calls are TRBV6-4 and TRBJ2-2; D is perhaps TRBD1 (5 bases). The V and J ends lost 6 bases and 1 base respectively, with 9 bases between them. Germline V gives CDR1 MRHNA, CDR2 SNTAGT. There are 14 residues in the CDR3. DNA of the CDR3: TGTGCCAGCAGGACAGAGGTGAACACCGGGGAGCTGTTTTTT. Amino acid sequence: CASRTEVNTGELFF.

By share of the sample, this clone is hyperexpanded. This chain uses TRBV5-4 with TRBJ2-7; D is undetermined. The CDR3 loop spans 13 amino acids. Germline CDR1 and CDR2: SGHNT and YYREEE (reference sequence). The ends were cut back, 1 base at V and 6 bases at J, with 11 bases in the middle. The CDR3 protein is CASSLLGSGEQYF. CDR3 DNA: TGTGCCAGCAGCTTGTTAGGGTCGGGCGAGCAGTACTTC. Drawing the rest from reference TRBV5-4 and TRBJ2-7, the complete variable domain is ETGVTQSPTHLIKTRGQQVTLRCSSQSGHNTVSWYQQALGQGPQFIFQYYREEENGRGNFPPRFSGLQFPNYSSELNVNALELDDSALYLCASSLLGSGEQYFGPGTRLTVT.

This chain connects TRBV28 to TRBJ1-1; no clear D gene. This CDR3 is built from 15 residues. The V end was cut by 7 bases, the J end by 6 bases, with 21 bases between. From germline, CDR1 is MDHEN and CDR2 SYDVKM. The CDR3 DNA sequence: TGTGCCAGCATCTTACCGACGGGGTCTGGCTCTGAAGCTTTCTTT. Protein sequence: CASILPTGSGSEAFF.

The rearrangement uses TRBV5-1 and TRBJ2-5, with 8 positions matching TRBD2. CDR1 is SGHRS, CDR2 YFSETQ, per germline. V shed 0 bases, J shed 2 bases, and the junction held 6 bases outside the gene matches. This CDR3 spans 16 amino acids. CDR3 sequence: CASSLASASGQETQYF. The DNA for the CDR3 is TGCGCCAGCAGCTTGGCCAGCGCTAGCGGGCAAGAGACCCAGTACTTC.

V usage is TRBV29-1 and J usage is TRBJ1-1; D is unclear. The CDR3 is 12 amino acids. Trimming shortened V by 4 bases and J by 2 bases, and 8 bases separated the two germline ends. Germline values: CDR1 SQVTM, CDR2 ANQGSEA. As DNA, the CDR3 is TGCAGCGTTGGAAACGTCAACACTGAAGCTTTCTTT. It translates to CSVGNVNTEAFF.

Here the CDR3 DNA reads TGCGCCAGCAGCTTGGGAAACACCGGGACTAGCGGAACATCCTACGAGCAGTACTTC. Its translation: CASSLGNTGTSGTSYEQYF. V gene TRBV5-1 combines with J gene TRBJ2-7; TRBD2 aligns across 11 bases. Germline trimming cut 0 bases from V and 1 base from J; bases unmatched to any gene: 12. The length of the CDR3 is 19 residues. In germline, CDR1 is SGHRS, CDR2 YFSETQ.

The rearrangement uses TRBV28 and TRBJ2-3; TRBD1 agrees at 7 bases. The CDR3 has 18 amino acids. V lost 2 bases and J lost 0; bases outside the gene matches: 11. The germline V gene has CDR1 MDHEN and CDR2 SYDVKM. CDR3 sequence: CASSLSLAAGGSTDTQYF. As DNA, the CDR3 is TGTGCCAGCAGTTTAAGTTTAGCCGCAGGGGGTAGCACAGATACGCAGTATTTT.

DNA for the CDR3: TGTGCCAGCAGCCAAGGTATCTCGGAGAAGCAGGGGGTTTGGGGGGCCAACGTCCTGACTTTC. Translation gives CASSQGISEKQGVWGANVLTF. The chain has TRBV4-2 and TRBJ2-6; 7 nucleotides match TRBD1. The J segment lost 4 bases and the V segment lost 1 base, leaving 19 bases of the junction unmatched. The CDR3 sequence is 21 residues long. Germline values: CDR1 LGHNA, CDR2 YNFKEQ.

The CDR3 is CASDNLGNTIYF. The CDR3 nucleotides are TGTGCCAGCGACAATTTGGGAAACACCATATATTTT. The rearrangement uses TRBV7-9 and TRBJ1-3; D remains ambiguous. Trimming stripped 8 bases from V and 4 bases from J, with 9 bases between. Germline CDR1 SEHNR, CDR2 FQNEAQ (reference sequence). The CDR3 is 12 residues long.

The chain uses TRBV5-8 and TRBJ2-1; possibly TRBD2 for D (5 bases). CDR1 is SGHTS and CDR2 is YDEGEE in the germline V gene. V was shortened by 5 bases and J by 0 bases, with 15 bases between the two germline ends. This CDR3 has 16 residues. As DNA, the CDR3 is TGTGCCAGCAGTACCCAGAGCGGCCACTCCTACAATGAGCAGTTCTTC. It encodes CASSTQSGHSYNEQFF.

This sequence joins TRBV10-2 and TRBJ1-2; no reliable D call. This CDR3 region has 13 residues. The germline CDR1 and CDR2 sequences are WSHSY and SAAADI. V shed 2 bases and J shed 4 bases, with 8 bases lying between them. The CDR3 region is CASSEGRAYGYTF. DNA for the CDR3: TGCGCCAGCAGTGAGGGGCGGGCCTATGGCTACACCTTC.

V usage is TRBV29-1 and J usage is TRBJ2-2, with D possibly called TRBD1 or TRBD2 (5 bases each). V was trimmed by 3 bases and J by 6 bases, leaving 8 bases between them. This CDR3 comprises 12 residues. Germline V lookup: CDR1 SQVTM, CDR2 ANQGSEA. The CDR3 bases are TGCAGCGTTGATAAGGGACCCGGGGAGCTGTTTTTT. Translating gives CSVDKGPGELFF.

The chain combines TRBV11-2 with TRBJ1-2; TRBD1 might be the D (5 bases). The V gene's germline CDR1 is SGHAT and CDR2 FQNNGV. The CDR3 consists of 17 residues. Trimming removed 2 bases from V and 8 bases from J, with 24 bases in between. The CDR3 DNA reads TGTGCCAGCAGCTTAAGTTGGGGGGGTGGAACAGAACAGGGCTACACCTTC. The encoded protein is CASSLSWGGGTEQGYTF.

The sample holds one count of this clone. V is TRBV30 and J is TRBJ1-5, with D possibly TRBD1 on 6 matching bases. This CDR3 comprises 15 residues. The germline V gene has CDR1 GTSNPN and CDR2 SVGIG (reference sequence). The germline V and J ends were trimmed by 5 bases and 7 bases, with 21 bases remaining between them. In DNA, the CDR3 is TGTGCCTGGGGTCCCACCTCCAGGGGTATGCAGCCCCAGCATTTT. Translating it yields CAWGPTSRGMQPQHF.

CDR3 residues: CASSITSGFYNEQFF. CDR3 DNA sequence: TGTGCCAGCAGTATTACTAGCGGATTTTACAATGAGCAGTTCTTC. The J gene is TRBJ2-1, the V gene TRBV6-5; 8 bases map to TRBD2. J gave up 4 bases and V 5 bases, and 7 bases lay outside the gene matches. Germline V gives CDR1 MNHEY, CDR2 SVGAGI. The CDR3 extends over 15 amino acids.

The CDR3 here is CASSLRQGNSNQPQHF. The CDR3 nucleotides read TGTGCCAGCAGTTTAAGACAGGGGAATAGCAATCAGCCCCAGCATTTT. The chain joins TRBV28 to TRBJ1-5, with 8 positions matching TRBD1. V dropped 2 bases and J dropped 0; count of bases not matched to a gene: 3. CDR1 and CDR2 from the germline V gene are MDHEN and SYDVKM. The CDR3 runs to 16 residues.

V is TRBV7-8 and J is TRBJ2-3, with 7 bases fitting TRBD2. Trimming cost V 1 base and J 2 bases; bases outside gene matches: 9. Per germline, CDR1 SGHVS and CDR2 FQNEAQ. This CDR3 spans 17 amino acids. The CDR3 spells CASSLDARGDDTDTQYF. Written as DNA, the CDR3 is TGTGCCAGCAGCTTAGATGCTCGGGGGGATGACACAGATACGCAGTATTTT.